This is a list of T cell receptor beta chains from one sample in a study of cytomegalovirus exposure and HLA in healthy donors. This table comes from immunoSEQ multiplex PCR, and its TCRdb copy is limited to in-frame clones, with some not included. Here the sample spans fewer than 350,000 clones, around nine tenths being singletons. Sequenced material: PBMCs. The receptors come from a young woman in good health and CMV-seronegative. Both conserved end residues are part of each CDR3. The D gene is left open where the match is weak. For some rows the clone size is stated as once, few or many, or as a class when expanded; others skip it.

v_gene	len	d_gene	abundance	j_gene	CDR3nt	CDR3aa
TRBV5-1	14	NA	NA	TRBJ2-7	TGCGCCAGCAGCTTTTCTGTCAGCTCCTACGAGCAGTACTTC	CASSFSVSSYEQYF
TRBV27	14	NA	NA	TRBJ1-2	TGTGCCAGCAGTTTAGAGGGGGGGTTCTTAGGCTACACCTTC	CASSLEGGFLGYTF
TRBV4-1	16	NA	NA	TRBJ2-1	TGCGCCAGCAGCCAAGACAGGGTCGGCTCCTACAATGAGCAGTTCTTC	CASSQDRVGSYNEQFF
TRBV10-3	15	NA	NA	TRBJ2-7	TGTGCCATCAGTGAGTCGGGATCCGCCGGGAACGAGCAGTACTTC	CAISESGSAGNEQYF
TRBV9	14	NA	NA	TRBJ2-7	TGTGCCAGCAGCGCCCCGCGGGACTCCTACGAGCAGTACTTC	CASSAPRDSYEQYF
TRBV4-1	16	TRBD2	NA	TRBJ2-5	TGCGCCAGCAGGCGAGGGAGGACTAGTGGGGGAGAGACCCAGTACTTC	CASRRGRTSGGETQYF
TRBV6-5	14	NA	NA	TRBJ2-5	TGTGCCAGCAGTTACTCTACTATACAAGAGACCCAGTACTTC	CASSYSTIQETQYF
TRBV11-2	11	NA	NA	TRBJ2-7	TGTGCCAGCAGCTCCTTCTACGAGCAGTACTTC	CASSSFYEQYF
TRBV4-2	16	TRBD2	NA	TRBJ2-1	TGTGCCAGCAGCCAGCGGGGGGAGAAATCCTACAATGAGCAGTTCTTC	CASSQRGEKSYNEQFF
TRBV7-8	13	NA	NA	TRBJ1-4	TGTGCCAGCCGATTCGGGTTGGGTGAAAAACTGTTTTTT	CASRFGLGEKLFF
TRBV25-1	17	TRBD2	NA	TRBJ2-5	TGTGCCAGCAAGGGAGCGGGGGGGAGTGTATCGGCAGAGACCCAGTACTTC	CASKGAGGSVSAETQYF
TRBV2	14	NA	NA	TRBJ2-4	TGTGCCAGCAGACCGCAGGGGTCCAAAAACATTCAGTACTTC	CASRPQGSKNIQYF
TRBV29-1	14	NA	NA	TRBJ1-5	TGCAGCGTCGCGACAGTGGATAGCAATCAGCCCCAGCATTTT	CSVATVDSNQPQHF
TRBV14	19	NA	NA	TRBJ1-3	TGTGCCAGCAGCCTCGGCTGGTTCCGACAGTCCAACTCTGGAAACACCATATATTTT	CASSLGWFRQSNSGNTIYF
TRBV5-1	14	NA	few	TRBJ2-7	TGCGCCAGCAGCTTGGATGGGGCCTACGGAGAGCAGTACTTC	CASSLDGAYGEQYF
TRBV9	15	NA	NA	TRBJ2-7	TGTGCCAGCAGCGTAGGGGCAGGTTTCTCCTACGAGCAGTACTTC	CASSVGAGFSYEQYF
TRBV25-1	14	NA	few	TRBJ2-7	TGTGCCAGCAGTGAGGAGGGTAGGGTCCACGAGCAGTACTTC	CASSEEGRVHEQYF
TRBV7-3	18	TRBD2	NA	TRBJ2-3	TGTGCCAGCAGCCGCCATAGCGGGGGGAACCCTAGCACAGATACGCAGTATTTT	CASSRHSGGNPSTDTQYF
TRBV11-3	14	TRBD1	NA	TRBJ1-1	TGTGCCAGCAGCCCGACAGGGGGGAACACTGAAGCTTTCTTT	CASSPTGGNTEAFF
TRBV7-8	12	NA	NA	TRBJ2-1	TGTGCCAGCAGCCCAGGGTCGGTGGAGCAGTTCTTC	CASSPGSVEQFF
TRBV4-1	13	TRBD1	NA	TRBJ1-4	TGCGCCAGCAGACGGGACAGTCGTGAAAAACTGTTTTTT	CASRRDSREKLFF
TRBV19	15	NA	NA	TRBJ1-6	TGTGCCAGTAGTCCCCGGGATGACGGGAACTCACCCCTCCACTTT	CASSPRDDGNSPLHF
TRBV4-1	17	TRBD1	few	TRBJ2-1	TGCGCCAGCAGCCAAGACCCCCGGGACAGGGGGCAGCGGGAGCAGTTCTTC	CASSQDPRDRGQREQFF
TRBV6-5	15	TRBD2	NA	TRBJ2-5	TGTGCCAGCAGGACTAGCGGGGGGAGACAAGAGACCCAGTACTTC	CASRTSGGRQETQYF
TRBV7-8	16	TRBD1	NA	TRBJ1-5	TGTGCCAGCAGCTTAGGTCGCAGGGGGCTTAATCAGCCCCAGCATTTT	CASSLGRRGLNQPQHF